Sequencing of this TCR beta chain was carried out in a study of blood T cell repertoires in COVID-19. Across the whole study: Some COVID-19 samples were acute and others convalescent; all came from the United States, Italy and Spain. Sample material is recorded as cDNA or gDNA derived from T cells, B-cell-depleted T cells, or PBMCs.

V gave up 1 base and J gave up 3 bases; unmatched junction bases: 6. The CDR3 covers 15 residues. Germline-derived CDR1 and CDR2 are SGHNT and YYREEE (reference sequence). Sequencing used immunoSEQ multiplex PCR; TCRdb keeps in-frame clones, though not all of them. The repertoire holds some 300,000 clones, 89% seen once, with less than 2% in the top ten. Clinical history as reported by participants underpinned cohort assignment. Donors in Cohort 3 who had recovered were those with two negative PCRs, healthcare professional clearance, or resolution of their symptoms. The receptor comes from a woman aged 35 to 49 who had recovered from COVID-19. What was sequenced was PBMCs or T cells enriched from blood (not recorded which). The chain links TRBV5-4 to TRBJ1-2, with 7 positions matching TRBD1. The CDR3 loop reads CASSLNLGTDYGYTF. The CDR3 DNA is TGTGCCAGCAGCTTGAACCTCGGGACAGACTATGGCTACACCTTC.